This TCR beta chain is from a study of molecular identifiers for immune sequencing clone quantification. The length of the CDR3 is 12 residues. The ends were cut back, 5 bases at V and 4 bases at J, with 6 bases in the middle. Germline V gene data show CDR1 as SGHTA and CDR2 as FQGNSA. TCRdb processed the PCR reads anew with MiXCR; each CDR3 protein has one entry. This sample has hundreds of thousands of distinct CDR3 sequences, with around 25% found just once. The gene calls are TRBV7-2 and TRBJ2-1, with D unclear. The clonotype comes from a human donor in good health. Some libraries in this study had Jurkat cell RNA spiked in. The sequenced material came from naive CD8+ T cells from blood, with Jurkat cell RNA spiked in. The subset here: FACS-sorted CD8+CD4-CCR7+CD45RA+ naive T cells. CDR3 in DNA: TGTGCCAGCAGCCACGAATACAATGAGCAGTTCTTC. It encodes CASSHEYNEQFF. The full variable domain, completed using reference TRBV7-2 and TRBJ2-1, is GAGVSQSPSNKVTEKGKDVELRCDPISGHTALYWYRQSLGQGLEFLIYFQGNSAPDKSGLPSDRFSAERTGGSVSTLTIQRTQQEDSAVYLCASSHEYNEQFFGPGTRLTVL.